In its sample, the clone carrying this T cell receptor beta chain was seen a few times. Antigen unknown. TCRdb itself ran the 5' RACE reads through MiXCR, one entry per CDR3 protein. In the table there are 700,000 to 850,000 distinct CDR3 sequences, approximately 10% of which are singletons. The V gene's germline CDR1 is SQVTM and CDR2 ANQGSEA. The CDR3 is made up of 13 amino acids. The V gene lost 8 bases and the J gene lost 0 bases, with 13 bases spanning the gap. This sample was taken from a study of CD8 T cells in ankylosing spondylitis. Regarding the study as a whole: Typical of ankylosing spondylitis blood, it appeared, was a TCR beta motif of about eight highly homologous variants.

Sequencing was done on a sample of blood, either unsorted or a sorted T cell fraction (not recorded which). This rearrangement joins TRBV29-1 to TRBJ1-1; the D is unclear. The sequence was obtained from a male donor with ankylosing spondylitis. The CDR3 DNA follows: TGCAGCCCAATGAGGCGGATGAACACTGAAGCTTTCTTT. Translation: CSPMRRMNTEAFF.